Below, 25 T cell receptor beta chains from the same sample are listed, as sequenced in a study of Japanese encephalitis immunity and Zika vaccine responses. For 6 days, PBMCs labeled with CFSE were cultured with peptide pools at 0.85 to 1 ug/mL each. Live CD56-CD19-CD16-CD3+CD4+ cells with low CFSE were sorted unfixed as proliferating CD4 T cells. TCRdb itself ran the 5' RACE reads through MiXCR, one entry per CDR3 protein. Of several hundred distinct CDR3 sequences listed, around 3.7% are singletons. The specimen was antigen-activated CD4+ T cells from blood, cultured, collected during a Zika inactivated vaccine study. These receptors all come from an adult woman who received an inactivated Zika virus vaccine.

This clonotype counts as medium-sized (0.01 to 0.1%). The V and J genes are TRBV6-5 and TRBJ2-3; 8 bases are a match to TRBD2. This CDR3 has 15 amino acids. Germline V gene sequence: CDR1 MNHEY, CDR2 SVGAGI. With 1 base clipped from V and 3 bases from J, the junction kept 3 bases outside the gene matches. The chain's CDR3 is CASSYFGGGTDTQYF. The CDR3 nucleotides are TGTGCCAGCAGTTACTTCGGGGGGGGTACAGATACGCAGTATTTT.

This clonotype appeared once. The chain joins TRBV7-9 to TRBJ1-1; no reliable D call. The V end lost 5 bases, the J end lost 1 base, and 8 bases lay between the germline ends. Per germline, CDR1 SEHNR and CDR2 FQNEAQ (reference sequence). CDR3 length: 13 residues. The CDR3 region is CASSLCQNTEAFF. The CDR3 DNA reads TGTGCCAGCAGCCTGTGCCAGAACACTGAAGCTTTCTTT.

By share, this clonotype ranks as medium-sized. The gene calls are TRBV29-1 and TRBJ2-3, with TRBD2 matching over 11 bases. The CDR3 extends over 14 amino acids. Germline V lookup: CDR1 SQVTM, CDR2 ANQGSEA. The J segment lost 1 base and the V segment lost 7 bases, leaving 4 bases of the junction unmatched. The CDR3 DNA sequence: TGCAGCGCCTCACTAGCGGGGGGCACAGATACGCAGTATTTT. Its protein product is CSASLAGGTDTQYF.

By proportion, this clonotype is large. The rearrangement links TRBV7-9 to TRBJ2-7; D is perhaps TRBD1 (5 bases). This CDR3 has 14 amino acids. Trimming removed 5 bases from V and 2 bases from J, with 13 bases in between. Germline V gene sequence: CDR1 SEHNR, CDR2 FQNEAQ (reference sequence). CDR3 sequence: CASSPVTGTYEQYF. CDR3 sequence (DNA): TGTGCCAGCAGCCCCGTCACAGGTACCTACGAGCAGTACTTC.

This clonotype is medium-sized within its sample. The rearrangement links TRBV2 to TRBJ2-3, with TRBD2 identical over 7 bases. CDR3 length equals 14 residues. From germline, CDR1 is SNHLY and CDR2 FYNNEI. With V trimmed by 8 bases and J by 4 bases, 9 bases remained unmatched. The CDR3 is CASRAGVGADTQYF. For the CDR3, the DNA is TGTGCCAGCCGCGCGGGAGTGGGCGCAGATACGCAGTATTTT.

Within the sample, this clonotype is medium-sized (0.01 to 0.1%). CDR3 nucleotides: TGTGCCAGCAGGGACCTAGCGATGGCACTGGACTCCTACGAGCAGTACTTC. Translation: CASRDLAMALDSYEQYF. This chain joins TRBV27 and TRBJ2-7; tentatively, D is TRBD2 (6 bases). The length of the CDR3 is 17 residues. Looked up from germline, CDR1 is MNHEY and CDR2 is SMNVEV (reference sequence). V was pared by 6 bases and J by 0 bases, with 21 bases between.

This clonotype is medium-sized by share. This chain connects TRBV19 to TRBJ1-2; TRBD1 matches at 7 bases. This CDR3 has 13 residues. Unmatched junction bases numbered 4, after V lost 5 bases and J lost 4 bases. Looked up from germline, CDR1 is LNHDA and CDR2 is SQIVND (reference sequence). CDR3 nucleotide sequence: TGTGCCAGTAGTCTGGGACAGCTCTATGGCTACACCTTC. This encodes CASSLGQLYGYTF.

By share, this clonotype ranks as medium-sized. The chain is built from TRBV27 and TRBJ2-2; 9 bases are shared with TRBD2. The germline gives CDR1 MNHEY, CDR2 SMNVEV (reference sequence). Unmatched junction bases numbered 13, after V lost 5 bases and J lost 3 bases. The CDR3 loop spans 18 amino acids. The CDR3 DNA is TGTGCCAGCAGTCGAGAAAGCTTAGCGGGGGCCTACACCGGGGAGCTGTTTTTT. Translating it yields CASSRESLAGAYTGELFF.

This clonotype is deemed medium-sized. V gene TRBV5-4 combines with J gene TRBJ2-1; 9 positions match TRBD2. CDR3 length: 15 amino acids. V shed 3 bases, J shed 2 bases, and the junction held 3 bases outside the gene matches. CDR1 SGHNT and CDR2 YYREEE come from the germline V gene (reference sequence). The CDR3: CASSWGLAAYNEQFF. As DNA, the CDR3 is TGTGCCAGCAGCTGGGGACTAGCAGCCTACAATGAGCAGTTCTTC.

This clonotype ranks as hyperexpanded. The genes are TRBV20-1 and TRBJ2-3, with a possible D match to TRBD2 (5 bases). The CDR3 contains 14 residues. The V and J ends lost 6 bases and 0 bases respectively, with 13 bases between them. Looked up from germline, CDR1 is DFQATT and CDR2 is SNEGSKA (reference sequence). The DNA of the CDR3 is TGCAGTGCCCCCGACTATGCTAGCACAGATACGCAGTATTTT. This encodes CSAPDYASTDTQYF.

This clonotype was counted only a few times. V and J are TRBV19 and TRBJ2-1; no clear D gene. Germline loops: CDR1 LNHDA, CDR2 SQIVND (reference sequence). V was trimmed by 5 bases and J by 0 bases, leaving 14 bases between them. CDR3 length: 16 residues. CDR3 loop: CASSGRQASSYNEQFF. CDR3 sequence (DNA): TGTGCCAGTAGTGGGCGGCAGGCCAGCTCCTACAATGAGCAGTTCTTC.

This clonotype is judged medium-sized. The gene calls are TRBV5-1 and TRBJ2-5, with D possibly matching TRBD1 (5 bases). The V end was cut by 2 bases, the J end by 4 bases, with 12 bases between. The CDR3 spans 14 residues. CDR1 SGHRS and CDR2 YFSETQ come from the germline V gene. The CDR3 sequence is CASSLNTGGETQYF. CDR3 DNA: TGCGCCAGCAGCTTAAACACAGGTGGAGAGACCCAGTACTTC.

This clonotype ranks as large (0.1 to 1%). The CDR3 loop reads CSASDPYEQYF. For the CDR3, the DNA is TGCAGTGCTAGCGACCCCTACGAGCAGTACTTC. The rearrangement joins TRBV20-1 to TRBJ2-7; D is ambiguous. Trimming took off 3 bases at V and 2 bases at J, with 5 bases between the two ends. CDR1 DFQATT and CDR2 SNEGSKA come from the germline V gene (reference sequence). The CDR3 contains 11 residues.

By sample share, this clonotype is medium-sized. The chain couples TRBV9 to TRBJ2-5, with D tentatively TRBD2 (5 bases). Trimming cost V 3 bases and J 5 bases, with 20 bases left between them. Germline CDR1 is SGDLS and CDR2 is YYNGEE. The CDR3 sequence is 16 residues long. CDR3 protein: CASSARGLVTRETQYF. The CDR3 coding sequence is TGTGCCAGCAGCGCCCGAGGGTTGGTTACGAGGGAGACCCAGTACTTC.

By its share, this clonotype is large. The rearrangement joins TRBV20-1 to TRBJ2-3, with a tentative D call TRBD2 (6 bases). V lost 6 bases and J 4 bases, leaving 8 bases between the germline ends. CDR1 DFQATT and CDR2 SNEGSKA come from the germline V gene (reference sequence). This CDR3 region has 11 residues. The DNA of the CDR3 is TGCAGTGCCGGGACTTCAGATACGCAGTATTTT. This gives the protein CSAGTSDTQYF.

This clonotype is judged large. CDR3 coding DNA: TGTGCCAGCAGTTTAGGGACAGACTTTACGCAGTATTTT. It specifies CASSLGTDFTQYF. This chain uses TRBV2 with TRBJ2-3; 7 bases agree with TRBD1. V shed 5 bases and J 8 bases; nucleotides not matched to a gene: 7. The CDR3 sequence is 13 residues long. The germline V gene has CDR1 SNHLY and CDR2 FYNNEI.

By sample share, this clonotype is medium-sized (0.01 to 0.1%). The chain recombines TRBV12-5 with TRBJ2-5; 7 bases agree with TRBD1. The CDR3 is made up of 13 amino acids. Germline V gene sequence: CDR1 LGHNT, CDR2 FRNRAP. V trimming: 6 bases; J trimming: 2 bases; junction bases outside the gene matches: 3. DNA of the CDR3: TGTGCTAGTGGACGGGACAGACAAGAGACCCAGTACTTC. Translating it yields CASGRDRQETQYF.

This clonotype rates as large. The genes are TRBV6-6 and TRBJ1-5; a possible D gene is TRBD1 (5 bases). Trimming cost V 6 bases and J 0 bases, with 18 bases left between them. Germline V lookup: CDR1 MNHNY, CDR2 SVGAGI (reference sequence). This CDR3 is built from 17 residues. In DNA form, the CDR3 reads TGTGCCAGCAGCATTTGGGAATCAGGGTATAGCAATCAGCCCCAGCATTTT. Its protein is CASSIWESGYSNQPQHF.

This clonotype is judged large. CDR3 sequence: CASREDGTAYGYTF. CDR3 DNA sequence: TGTGCCAGCAGAGAAGACGGGACAGCCTATGGCTACACCTTC. The V gene is TRBV6-5, the J gene TRBJ1-2; 7 bases match TRBD1. Germline V gene lookup returns CDR1 MNHEY and CDR2 SVGAGI. The CDR3 spans 14 residues. Unmatched junction bases numbered 8, after V lost 6 bases and J lost 4 bases.

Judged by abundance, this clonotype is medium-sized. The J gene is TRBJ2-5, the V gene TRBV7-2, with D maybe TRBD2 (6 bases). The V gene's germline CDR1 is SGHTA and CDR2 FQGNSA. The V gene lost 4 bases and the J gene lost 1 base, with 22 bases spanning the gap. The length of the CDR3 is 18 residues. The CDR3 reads CASSSKLTVGGSQETQYF. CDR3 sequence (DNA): TGTGCCAGCAGCTCAAAACTCACCGTGGGGGGTTCCCAAGAGACCCAGTACTTC.

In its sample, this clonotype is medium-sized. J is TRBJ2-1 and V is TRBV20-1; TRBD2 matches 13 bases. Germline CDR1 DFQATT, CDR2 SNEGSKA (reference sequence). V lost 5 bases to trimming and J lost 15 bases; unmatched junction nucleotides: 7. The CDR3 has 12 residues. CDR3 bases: TGCAGTGCTCTACTAGCGGGGGGGTATACGTTCTTC. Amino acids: CSALLAGGYTFF.

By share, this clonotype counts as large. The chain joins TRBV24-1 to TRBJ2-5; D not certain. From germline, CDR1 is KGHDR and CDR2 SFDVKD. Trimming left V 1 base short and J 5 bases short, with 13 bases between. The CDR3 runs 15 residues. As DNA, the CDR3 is TGTGCCACCAGTGATTTAGCCGGGTTCGGTGAGACCCAGTACTTC. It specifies CATSDLAGFGETQYF.

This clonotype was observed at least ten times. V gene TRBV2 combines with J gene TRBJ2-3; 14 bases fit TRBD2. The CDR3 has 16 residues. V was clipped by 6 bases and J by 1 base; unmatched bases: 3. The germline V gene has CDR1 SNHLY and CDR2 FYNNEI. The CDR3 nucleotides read TGTGCCAGCAGGGTGGGACTAGCGGGGGGCACAGATACGCAGTATTTT. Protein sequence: CASRVGLAGGTDTQYF.

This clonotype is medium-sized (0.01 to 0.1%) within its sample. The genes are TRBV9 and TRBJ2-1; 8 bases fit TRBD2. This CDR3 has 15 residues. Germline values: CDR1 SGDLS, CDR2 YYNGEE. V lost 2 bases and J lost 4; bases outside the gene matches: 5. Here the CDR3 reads CASSVSAGGYNEQFF. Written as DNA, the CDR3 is TGTGCCAGCAGCGTTTCCGCGGGGGGTTACAATGAGCAGTTCTTC.

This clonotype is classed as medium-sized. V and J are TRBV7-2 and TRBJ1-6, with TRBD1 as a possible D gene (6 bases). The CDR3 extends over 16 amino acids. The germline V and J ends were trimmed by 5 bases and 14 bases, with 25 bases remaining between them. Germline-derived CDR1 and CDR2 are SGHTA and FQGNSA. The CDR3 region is CASSPPRRRGVSALHF. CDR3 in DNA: TGTGCCAGCAGCCCCCCGCGAAGGAGGGGGGTTTCGGCCCTCCACTTT.